These T cell receptor beta chains were read from a single sample in a study of cytomegalovirus exposure and HLA in healthy donors. Clones were sequenced by immunoSEQ multiplex PCR, and TCRdb holds only the in-frame ones, with some missing. Altogether approximately 91,000 clones are present, 69% being singletons, with the ten largest covering about 1.2%. Material for sequencing was PBMCs. All receptors come from a female donor in good health and CMV-seronegative. The CDR3 runs from the conserved cysteine through the conserved F or W. Each record gives: CDR3 DNA, CDR3 protein, D gene, CDR3 length, V gene, clone size, J gene. A D gene is named only where the DNA matches it firmly. Clone size is stated in some rows and not others, as once, few, many or a class when expanded.

CDR3 DNA: TGTGCCAGCAGACCCGACAGGGGCGGCGGCTACACCTTC
CDR3 protein: CASRPDRGGGYTF
D gene: TRBD1
CDR3 length: 13
V gene: TRBV7-9
clone size: -
J gene: TRBJ1-2

CDR3 DNA: TGCGCCAGCAGCTTGGGAGATAAGGGGTTGGATGGCTACACCTTC
CDR3 protein: CASSLGDKGLDGYTF
D gene: -
CDR3 length: 15
V gene: TRBV5-1
clone size: -
J gene: TRBJ1-2

CDR3 DNA: TGTGCCAGCAGCTTATCAAGGGCGCGGGCCTACGAGCAGTACTTC
CDR3 protein: CASSLSRARAYEQYF
D gene: -
CDR3 length: 15
V gene: TRBV7-8
clone size: -
J gene: TRBJ2-7

CDR3 DNA: TGTGCCAGCAGCTTAGGTGGGGCCCCTCAAGAGACCCAGTACTTC
CDR3 protein: CASSLGGAPQETQYF
D gene: -
CDR3 length: 15
V gene: TRBV7-2
clone size: -
J gene: TRBJ2-5

CDR3 DNA: TGTGCCACCAGCCTCCGCCGGGGGGGAGACAATGAGCAGTTCTTC
CDR3 protein: CATSLRRGGDNEQFF
D gene: TRBD2
CDR3 length: 15
V gene: TRBV15
clone size: -
J gene: TRBJ2-1

CDR3 DNA: TGTGCCAGCAGTTTCAAGGACAGGGGGCTGAGCACTGAAGCTTTCTTT
CDR3 protein: CASSFKDRGLSTEAFF
D gene: TRBD1
CDR3 length: 16
V gene: TRBV28
clone size: -
J gene: TRBJ1-1

CDR3 DNA: TGTGCCAGTAGTACCGGGACAGGGGTTGGCTACACCTTC
CDR3 protein: CASSTGTGVGYTF
D gene: TRBD1
CDR3 length: 13
V gene: TRBV19
clone size: few
J gene: TRBJ1-2

CDR3 DNA: TGTGCCAGCAGCTTAGTAACGTCTTCCGGCGAGCAGTACTTC
CDR3 protein: CASSLVTSSGEQYF
D gene: -
CDR3 length: 14
V gene: TRBV7-6
clone size: -
J gene: TRBJ2-7

CDR3 DNA: TGTGCCAGCAGTTTAAGCGTCAGCTACGAGCAGTACTTC
CDR3 protein: CASSLSVSYEQYF
D gene: -
CDR3 length: 13
V gene: TRBV27
clone size: -
J gene: TRBJ2-7

CDR3 DNA: TGCGCCAGCAGTCAGGTTCATCTCTCGAGGTGGGAGACCCAGTACTTC
CDR3 protein: CASSQVHLSRWETQYF
D gene: -
CDR3 length: 16
V gene: TRBV23-1
clone size: -
J gene: TRBJ2-5

CDR3 DNA: TGTGCCAGCAGTGAAACAGGGCGGGCCGGGGAGCTGTTTTTT
CDR3 protein: CASSETGRAGELFF
D gene: -
CDR3 length: 14
V gene: TRBV6-1
clone size: -
J gene: TRBJ2-2

CDR3 DNA: TGTGCCTGGAGTCTCCCAGGACAACGGTACGAGCAGTACTTC
CDR3 protein: CAWSLPGQRYEQYF
D gene: -
CDR3 length: 14
V gene: TRBV30
clone size: -
J gene: TRBJ2-7

CDR3 DNA: TGTGCCAGCAGTGAAGCCCGGGGGGGGGTGGCGTCGGCCTACGAGCAGTACTTC
CDR3 protein: CASSEARGGVASAYEQYF
D gene: TRBD2
CDR3 length: 18
V gene: TRBV6-1
clone size: -
J gene: TRBJ2-7

CDR3 DNA: TGTGCTAGTGGTTCTCTTCCGGGGGAGGCGAACACTGAAGCTTTCTTT
CDR3 protein: CASGSLPGEANTEAFF
D gene: -
CDR3 length: 16
V gene: TRBV12-5
clone size: -
J gene: TRBJ1-1

CDR3 DNA: TGTGCCAGCGGGTTGGACAGGCAAATCACTGAAGCTTTCTTT
CDR3 protein: CASGLDRQITEAFF
D gene: TRBD1
CDR3 length: 14
V gene: TRBV6-1
clone size: once
J gene: TRBJ1-1

CDR3 DNA: TGTGCCAGTAGTAATGGCCAGTTGCTAGATACGCAGTATTTT
CDR3 protein: CASSNGQLLDTQYF
D gene: -
CDR3 length: 14
V gene: TRBV19
clone size: -
J gene: TRBJ2-3

CDR3 DNA: TGTGCCAGCAGTTTAACACTAGCGGGAAGGGAGACCCAGTACTTC
CDR3 protein: CASSLTLAGRETQYF
D gene: TRBD2
CDR3 length: 15
V gene: TRBV28
clone size: few
J gene: TRBJ2-5

CDR3 DNA: TGTGCCAGCAGTGAAGCGTCGACAGGGTTTAAGGACAATGAGCAGTTCTTC
CDR3 protein: CASSEASTGFKDNEQFF
D gene: TRBD1
CDR3 length: 17
V gene: TRBV6-1
clone size: -
J gene: TRBJ2-1

CDR3 DNA: TGCGCCAGCAGCTTGGTTAGTAGCGGCACCGGGGAGCTGTTTTTT
CDR3 protein: CASSLVSSGTGELFF
D gene: -
CDR3 length: 15
V gene: TRBV5-1
clone size: once
J gene: TRBJ2-2

CDR3 DNA: TGTGCCAGCAGCCTCGGACGGGGTAGTCCAGATACGCAGTATTTT
CDR3 protein: CASSLGRGSPDTQYF
D gene: -
CDR3 length: 15
V gene: TRBV2
clone size: once
J gene: TRBJ2-3

CDR3 DNA: TGTGCCAGCAGTTCCCCGACAGGGATGGGTAGGGAGACCCAGTACTTC
CDR3 protein: CASSSPTGMGRETQYF
D gene: TRBD1
CDR3 length: 16
V gene: TRBV28
clone size: -
J gene: TRBJ2-5

CDR3 DNA: TGCGCCAGCAGTGAGCCTACGGGGACTACCCAAGAGACCCAGTACTTC
CDR3 protein: CASSEPTGTTQETQYF
D gene: TRBD2
CDR3 length: 16
V gene: TRBV10-2
clone size: -
J gene: TRBJ2-5

CDR3 DNA: TGTGCCAGCAGCAAGGGACTGAAATACGAGCAGTACTTC
CDR3 protein: CASSKGLKYEQYF
D gene: -
CDR3 length: 13
V gene: TRBV5-8
clone size: few
J gene: TRBJ2-7

CDR3 DNA: TGCGCCAGCGGGGCTTCGAACACCGGGGAGCTGTTTTTT
CDR3 protein: CASGASNTGELFF
D gene: -
CDR3 length: 13
V gene: TRBV4-1
clone size: -
J gene: TRBJ2-2

CDR3 DNA: TGTGCCAGCAGCACTAGCGGGAGAGGGGGCACCGGGGAGCTGTTTTTT
CDR3 protein: CASSTSGRGGTGELFF
D gene: TRBD2
CDR3 length: 16
V gene: TRBV7-8
clone size: -
J gene: TRBJ2-2

CDR3 DNA: TGTGCCAGCAGCCGAGTCGGACAGGGGAACATTCAGTACTTC
CDR3 protein: CASSRVGQGNIQYF
D gene: TRBD1
CDR3 length: 14
V gene: TRBV13
clone size: -
J gene: TRBJ2-4

CDR3 DNA: TGTGCCAGCAGTGATTTGCGGGATGCACCCGAGCAGTACTTC
CDR3 protein: CASSDLRDAPEQYF
D gene: -
CDR3 length: 14
V gene: TRBV2
clone size: -
J gene: TRBJ2-7

CDR3 DNA: TGTGCCAGCAGCCCAACAGGGGGCAAAAACTACGAGCAGTACTTC
CDR3 protein: CASSPTGGKNYEQYF
D gene: TRBD1
CDR3 length: 15
V gene: TRBV11-2
clone size: few
J gene: TRBJ2-7

CDR3 DNA: TGCGCCAGCAGCTTGGCTCTGGGCCGGGGCTCCTACGAGCAGTACTTC
CDR3 protein: CASSLALGRGSYEQYF
D gene: -
CDR3 length: 16
V gene: TRBV5-1
clone size: -
J gene: TRBJ2-7

CDR3 DNA: TGTGCCAGCAGTGGGGGGGGCCGAAGCTCCTATAATTCACCCCTCCACTTT
CDR3 protein: CASSGGGRSSYNSPLHF
D gene: -
CDR3 length: 17
V gene: TRBV6-1
clone size: -
J gene: TRBJ1-6

CDR3 DNA: TGTGCCAGCAGCTTACGAGGGTTCGAGCAGTACTTC
CDR3 protein: CASSLRGFEQYF
D gene: -
CDR3 length: 12
V gene: TRBV5-6
clone size: -
J gene: TRBJ2-7

CDR3 DNA: TGTGCCTGGAGTGTACTGGGCAGGGAGGAGGGTGAGCAGTTCTTC
CDR3 protein: CAWSVLGREEGEQFF
D gene: -
CDR3 length: 15
V gene: TRBV30
clone size: few
J gene: TRBJ2-1

CDR3 DNA: TGTGCCAGCAGTGTTGGGCTAGCGGGAATTACAGATACGCAGTATTTT
CDR3 protein: CASSVGLAGITDTQYF
D gene: TRBD2
CDR3 length: 16
V gene: TRBV25-1
clone size: -
J gene: TRBJ2-3

CDR3 DNA: TGTGCCAGCATACGGGCGGGGGGAGTCTATAACACTGAAGCTTTCTTT
CDR3 protein: CASIRAGGVYNTEAFF
D gene: -
CDR3 length: 16
V gene: TRBV27
clone size: -
J gene: TRBJ1-1

CDR3 DNA: TGTGCCAGTAGCCTCACCCGGACAGCCCACTCTGGGGCCAACGTCCTGACTTTC
CDR3 protein: CASSLTRTAHSGANVLTF
D gene: -
CDR3 length: 18
V gene: TRBV19
clone size: -
J gene: TRBJ2-6

CDR3 DNA: TGTGCCAGCAGCTTAATAGGGGAGGGAGATACGCAGTATTTT
CDR3 protein: CASSLIGEGDTQYF
D gene: TRBD2
CDR3 length: 14
V gene: TRBV5-4
clone size: -
J gene: TRBJ2-3

CDR3 DNA: TGTGCCAGCAAGTCCTGGACAGACGAAAAACTGTTTTTT
CDR3 protein: CASKSWTDEKLFF
D gene: -
CDR3 length: 13
V gene: TRBV7-9
clone size: few
J gene: TRBJ1-4

CDR3 DNA: TGTGCCAGCTCACCAATAGGGGGCAGTGAAAAACTGTTTTTT
CDR3 protein: CASSPIGGSEKLFF
D gene: TRBD1
CDR3 length: 14
V gene: TRBV18
clone size: -
J gene: TRBJ1-4

CDR3 DNA: TGTGCCAGCAGTCCAGGGGTCACCGGGGAGCTGTTTTTT
CDR3 protein: CASSPGVTGELFF
D gene: -
CDR3 length: 13
V gene: TRBV6-4
clone size: -
J gene: TRBJ2-2

CDR3 DNA: TGCGCCAGCAGTCCGATGACGGGAAACACTGAAGCTTTCTTT
CDR3 protein: CASSPMTGNTEAFF
D gene: -
CDR3 length: 14
V gene: TRBV5-1
clone size: few
J gene: TRBJ1-1

CDR3 DNA: TGCGCCAGCAGCTTGGATAGCGGGAGGGTTTCGGGCGAGCAGTACTTC
CDR3 protein: CASSLDSGRVSGEQYF
D gene: TRBD2
CDR3 length: 16
V gene: TRBV5-1
clone size: -
J gene: TRBJ2-7

CDR3 DNA: TGCGCCAGCAGTGAGAAAGGAGGGTGGGAGCAGTACTTC
CDR3 protein: CASSEKGGWEQYF
D gene: -
CDR3 length: 13
V gene: TRBV10-2
clone size: -
J gene: TRBJ2-5

CDR3 DNA: TGCGCCAGCAGCCACGGAAACACTCAGGATGGGGCCAACGTCCTGACTTTC
CDR3 protein: CASSHGNTQDGANVLTF
D gene: -
CDR3 length: 17
V gene: TRBV4-3
clone size: few
J gene: TRBJ2-6

CDR3 DNA: TGCGCCAGCAGCTGGACCCCAGGGGGCGCGGAGACCCAGTACTTC
CDR3 protein: CASSWTPGGAETQYF
D gene: TRBD1
CDR3 length: 15
V gene: TRBV5-1
clone size: -
J gene: TRBJ2-5

CDR3 DNA: TGTGCCTGGATGCACAGGGTAGGGCCTAATGAAAAACTGTTTTTT
CDR3 protein: CAWMHRVGPNEKLFF
D gene: -
CDR3 length: 15
V gene: TRBV30
clone size: -
J gene: TRBJ1-4

CDR3 DNA: TGTGCCAGCAGCTACCGACAGGCTGGAAACACCATATATTTT
CDR3 protein: CASSYRQAGNTIYF
D gene: -
CDR3 length: 14
V gene: TRBV13
clone size: once
J gene: TRBJ1-3

CDR3 DNA: TGTGCCAGCAGCGCCCAAGGGGCCGGCACAGATACGCAGTATTTT
CDR3 protein: CASSAQGAGTDTQYF
D gene: -
CDR3 length: 15
V gene: TRBV7-2
clone size: few
J gene: TRBJ2-3

CDR3 DNA: TGCGCCAGCAGCCCGGGGTACAGGGGGGACGAGCAGTACTTC
CDR3 protein: CASSPGYRGDEQYF
D gene: TRBD1
CDR3 length: 14
V gene: TRBV5-1
clone size: -
J gene: TRBJ2-7

CDR3 DNA: TGTGCCAGCATGGGGACAGGGGCTGTCAATGAGCAGTTCTTC
CDR3 protein: CASMGTGAVNEQFF
D gene: TRBD1
CDR3 length: 14
V gene: TRBV28
clone size: -
J gene: TRBJ2-1

CDR3 DNA: TGTGCCAGCAGTGAAAGCAGGGGTACAATTGATACGCAGTATTTT
CDR3 protein: CASSESRGTIDTQYF
D gene: -
CDR3 length: 15
V gene: TRBV2
clone size: -
J gene: TRBJ2-3

CDR3 DNA: TGTGCCAGTAGTATAGTACTAGCGGGGCCCTACGAGCAGTACTTC
CDR3 protein: CASSIVLAGPYEQYF
D gene: TRBD2
CDR3 length: 15
V gene: TRBV19
clone size: -
J gene: TRBJ2-7

CDR3 DNA: TGTGCCAGCAGTTTGTTCGGAGAGCCCCAGCATTTT
CDR3 protein: CASSLFGEPQHF
D gene: -
CDR3 length: 12
V gene: TRBV27
clone size: -
J gene: TRBJ1-5

CDR3 DNA: TGCGCCAGCAGCTTGGTTGGGCTAGCGGGAGATCCCCTGAGCCACGAGCAGTACTTC
CDR3 protein: CASSLVGLAGDPLSHEQYF
D gene: TRBD2
CDR3 length: 19
V gene: TRBV5-1
clone size: few
J gene: TRBJ2-7